The 21 T cell receptor beta chains below were found in one sample sequenced in a study of blood T cell repertoires in COVID-19. Generated by immunoSEQ multiplex PCR, the TCRdb table keeps only in-frame clones and is missing some. Among approximately 69,000 clones listed, approximately 87% were seen once. The sequencing input was peripheral blood. The receptors come from a woman aged 80 or older with acute or convalescent COVID-19.

This clone showed up many times. The rearrangement joins TRBV18 to TRBJ1-1; D is perhaps TRBD1 (5 bases). CDR3 size: 13 residues. V lost 0 bases and J 5 bases, leaving 7 bases between the germline ends. Germline V gives CDR1 KGHSH, CDR2 LQKENI. DNA of the CDR3: TGTGCCAGCTCACCACCGGGGGGAACTGAAGCTTTCTTT. This translates into CASSPPGGTEAFF.

The genes are TRBV24-1 and TRBJ2-7; D not resolved. Germline V gene sequence: CDR1 KGHDR, CDR2 SFDVKD. The CDR3 extends over 14 amino acids. V lost 0 bases and J lost 0, with 5 bases in between. CDR3 coding DNA: TGTGCCACCAGTGATTTGGGGCTCTCCTACGAGCAGTACTTC. Protein sequence: CATSDLGLSYEQYF.

The chain couples TRBV7-9 to TRBJ1-2; tentatively, D is TRBD1 (6 bases). Per the germline V gene, CDR1 is SEHNR and CDR2 is FQNEAQ (reference sequence). Trimming stripped 3 bases from V and 0 bases from J, with 14 bases between. This CDR3 has 16 amino acids. The CDR3 here is CASSFNGRQANYGYTF. CDR3 DNA sequence: TGTGCCAGCAGCTTTAACGGTCGACAGGCTAACTATGGCTACACCTTC.

The V and J genes are TRBV25-1 and TRBJ2-5; D might be TRBD2 (5 bases). Germline V lookup: CDR1 MGHDK, CDR2 SYGVNS. The CDR3 has 13 residues. V lost 2 bases to trimming and J lost 7 bases, with 11 bases between them. CDR3: CASSEGPRGTQYF. The CDR3 nucleotides read TGTGCCAGCAGTGAAGGACCCCGGGGGACCCAGTACTTC.

The rearrangement joins TRBV6-6 to TRBJ1-5; the match to TRBD1 covers 7 bases. Germline trimming cut 3 bases from V and 2 bases from J; bases unmatched to any gene: 7. This CDR3 comprises 16 residues. The V gene's germline CDR1 is MNHNY and CDR2 SVGAGI (reference sequence). The CDR3 DNA follows: TGTGCCAGCAGTTATAGAGGGGGCGAGGGCAATCAGCCCCAGCATTTT. This gives the protein CASSYRGGEGNQPQHF.

The CDR3 DNA reads TGTGCCAGCAGCTACACCAGGGGCTGGTCCTACAATGAGCAGTTCTTC. Residues: CASSYTRGWSYNEQFF. This rearrangement joins TRBV6-5 to TRBJ2-1; D possibly corresponds to TRBD1 (6 bases). V lost 6 bases to trimming and J lost 1 base, with 16 bases between them. The CDR3 length is 16 residues. Germline V gene lookup returns CDR1 MNHEY and CDR2 SVGAGI.

The chain joins TRBV7-6 to TRBJ2-5; 8 bases are a match to TRBD2. With V trimmed by 1 base and J by 5 bases, 6 bases remained unmatched. CDR1 and CDR2 from the germline V gene are SGHVS and FNYEAQ. The CDR3 is 15 residues long. This chain's CDR3 is CASSLGAGGLETQYF. CDR3 coding DNA: TGTGCCAGCAGCTTAGGGGCGGGGGGCTTGGAGACCCAGTACTTC.

The chain links TRBV27 to TRBJ2-3; 8 nucleotides line up with TRBD1. Germline CDR1 and CDR2: MNHEY and SMNVEV (reference sequence). V gave up 2 bases and J gave up 2 bases; unmatched junction bases: 15. The CDR3 covers 19 residues. CDR3 region: CASSLRRTRGRTDTDTQYF. CDR3 bases: TGTGCCAGCAGTTTAAGACGTACCAGGGGGCGAACCGACACAGATACGCAGTATTTT.

The rearrangement links TRBV25-1 to TRBJ2-5, with TRBD2 as a possible D gene (6 bases). This CDR3 spans 16 amino acids. CDR1 is MGHDK and CDR2 is SYGVNS in the germline V gene. V lost 4 bases and J lost 4, with 19 bases in between. The CDR3 DNA reads as TGTGCCAGCAGTGGGGCTAAATTATTCGGGGGAGAGACCCAGTACTTC. It is translated as CASSGAKLFGGETQYF. The variable domain in full, with the rest retrieved from reference TRBV25-1 and TRBJ2-5, is EADIYQTPRYLVIGTGKKITLECSQTMGHDKMYWYQQDPGMELHLIHYSYGVNSTEKGDLSSESTVSRIRTEHFPLTLESARPSHTSQYLCASSGAKLFGGETQYFGPGTRLLVL.

V gene TRBV5-6 combines with J gene TRBJ2-1; D not resolved. CDR1 SGHDT and CDR2 YYEEEE come from the germline V gene. The ends were cut back, 0 bases at V and 4 bases at J, with 8 bases in the middle. This CDR3 is built from 14 residues. CDR3 region: CASSLVAEYNEQFF. CDR3 nucleotides: TGTGCCAGCAGCTTGGTCGCAGAATACAATGAGCAGTTCTTC.

The chain is built from TRBV27 and TRBJ2-3; D not certain. V lost 6 bases and J 9 bases, leaving 7 bases between the germline ends. The CDR3 has 10 residues. Per germline, CDR1 MNHEY and CDR2 SMNVEV (reference sequence). CDR3 region: CASSLLTQYF. CDR3 nucleotides: TGTGCCAGCAGCCTCTTAACGCAGTATTTT.

The chain joins TRBV21-1 to TRBJ2-3; the table's D call of TRBD2 was not tested on the DNA. TRBV21-1 is given as a pseudogene. CDR3 length equals 17 residues. CDR3 loop: CASTPLHGSGIGDTQYF. CDR3 DNA sequence: TGTGCCAGCACCCCACTACATGGTAGCGGAATAGGTGATACGCAGTATTTT.

The chain links TRBV5-1 to TRBJ1-2; 10 bases fit TRBD1. Unmatched junction bases numbered 9, after V lost 6 bases and J lost 4 bases. Germline lookup yields CDR1 SGHRS and CDR2 YFSETQ. The length of the CDR3 is 15 residues. The CDR3 DNA is TGCGCCAGCACAGAGACAGGGGGCGCCGGCTATGGCTACACCTTC. This codes for CASTETGGAGYGYTF.

The chain combines TRBV11-2 with TRBJ1-5, with a tentative D call TRBD1 (6 bases). This CDR3 has 15 amino acids. Looked up from germline, CDR1 is SGHAT and CDR2 is FQNNGV. V lost 5 bases, J lost 4 bases, and 15 bases lay in between. CDR3 sequence reads: CASSIGTLGNQPQHF. Here the CDR3 DNA reads TGTGCCAGCAGCATTGGGACACTCGGGAATCAGCCCCAGCATTTT. The whole variable domain, remainder taken from reference TRBV11-2 and TRBJ1-5, is EAGVAQSPRYKIIEKRQSVAFWCNPISGHATLYWYQQILGQGPKLLIQFQNNGVVDDSQLPKDRFSAERLKGVDSTLKIQPAKLEDSAVYLCASSIGTLGNQPQHFGDGTRLSIL.

CDR3 loop: CASSRGQANTGELFF. As DNA, the CDR3 is TGCGCCAGCAGCCGGGGACAGGCCAACACCGGGGAGCTGTTTTTT. This chain connects TRBV5-1 to TRBJ2-2; 8 bases align to TRBD1. V lost 4 bases to trimming and J lost 2 bases; unmatched junction nucleotides: 4. The length of the CDR3 is 15 residues. The germline V gene has CDR1 SGHRS and CDR2 YFSETQ.

This chain uses TRBV6-6 with TRBJ1-1; 9 bases line up with TRBD1. The CDR3 is 16 amino acids. The V segment lost 5 bases and the J segment 5 bases; nucleotides outside the gene matches: 12. Germline assignment: CDR1 MNHNY and CDR2 SVGAGI (reference sequence). CDR3 coding DNA: TGTGCCAGCAGTACCGGGGACAGGGCATCGGTTACTGAAGCTTTCTTT. This encodes CASSTGDRASVTEAFF.

V and J are TRBV6-5 and TRBJ2-2; the match to TRBD1 covers 8 bases. V gave up 7 bases and J gave up 7 bases; unmatched junction bases: 5. There are 13 residues in the CDR3. CDR1 MNHEY and CDR2 SVGAGI come from the germline V gene. For the CDR3, the DNA is TGTGCCAGCACCCTACAGGGGGACGGGGAGCTGTTTTTT. This encodes CASTLQGDGELFF.

This sequence joins TRBV29-1 and TRBJ2-2, with D uncertain. CDR3 length: 11 residues. V shed 5 bases and J shed 2 bases, with 3 bases lying between them. Germline V gene data show CDR1 as SQVTM and CDR2 as ANQGSEA. This CDR3 is CSVHNTGELFF. Here the CDR3 DNA reads TGCAGCGTTCATAACACCGGGGAGCTGTTTTTT.

This rearrangement joins TRBV5-4 to TRBJ2-5, with 13 bases identical to TRBD2. Germline CDR1 SGHNT, CDR2 YYREEE (reference sequence). The CDR3 covers 16 residues. J was trimmed by 5 bases and V by 4 bases; bases with no gene match: 8. The CDR3 DNA reads TGTGCCAGCAGCCTCTTACTAGCGGGGGGGCTCGAGACCCAGTACTTC. Its protein is CASSLLLAGGLETQYF. The whole variable domain, filled in from reference TRBV5-4 and TRBJ2-5, reads ETGVTQSPTHLIKTRGQQVTLRCSSQSGHNTVSWYQQALGQGPQFIFQYYREEENGRGNFPPRFSGLQFPNYSSELNVNALELDDSALYLCASSLLLAGGLETQYFGPGTRLLVL.

J is TRBJ1-1 and V is TRBV29-1; perhaps TRBD1 as D (5 bases). V dropped 5 bases and J dropped 3 bases, with 10 bases sitting between them. The CDR3 has 12 residues. Germline CDR1 reads SQVTM; CDR2 reads ANQGSEA. CDR3 bases: TGCAGCGTTCACACAGGACACACTGAAGCTTTCTTT. This codes for CSVHTGHTEAFF.

This clone has only a few counts. The chain couples TRBV19 to TRBJ2-1, with 8 bases fitting TRBD1. The CDR3 totals 13 residues. Looked up from germline, CDR1 is LNHDA and CDR2 is SQIVND (reference sequence). J lost 8 bases, V lost 5 bases, and 5 bases had no gene match. The CDR3 DNA reads as TGTGCCAGTAGTCTTAGACAGGGGTATGAGCAGTTCTTC. As protein: CASSLRQGYEQFF.